The T cell receptor beta chain described here comes from a study of tumor and adjacent non-tumor tissue in lung cancer. Whole-study results and caveats: In normal lung, the top 100 clones were significantly more dominant than in tumor.

RNA was extracted from bulk tissue without any cell sorting. More than 3 cm separated this lung sample from the edge of the tumor. Donors were chemotherapy-naive, newly diagnosed lung cancer surgical patients in China, August–late 2014. The length of the CDR3 is 17 amino acids, counting both ends. The germline gives CDR1 MNHEY, CDR2 SVGAGI. Three rounds of nested PCR, following a modified ARM-PCR protocol, produced the TCRbeta library. MiXCR was run by TCRdb on the multiplex PCR reads, yielding one entry per CDR3 protein. This sample yields fewer than 100,000 distinct CDR3 sequences, of which about 82% are seen a single time; approximately 55% belongs to the top ten. A remark on this clonotype: The antigen is undetermined. Lacking the conserved final phenylalanine or tryptophan, this CDR3 likely reflects a read error. The limits of the CDR3 on the DNA are not certain, so only TCRdb's listed CDR3 is given.

The clonotype was recovered from a man in his 60s with non-small cell lung cancer. The rearrangement links TRBV6-5 to TRBJ2-6; TRBD2 is the table's D call and was not checked against the DNA. Input material: distant non-tumor lung tissue. CDR3 residues: CASSLAGASSGANALTL.